This T cell receptor (beta chain) is drawn from a study of blood T cell repertoires in COVID-19. This clone was recorded only once. In the same sample, other DNA sequences code for this CDR3. Germline loops: CDR1 MNHEY, CDR2 SVGEGT. The CDR3 loop spans 14 amino acids. The V end was cut by 4 bases, the J end by 0 bases, with 9 bases between. TCRdb keeps only in-frame clones here, not all; method: immunoSEQ multiplex PCR. The sample holds 90,000 to 150,000 clones; 79% are singletons and the top ten take 4%. The receptor was isolated from a woman of 80 years or more with acute or convalescent COVID-19. The chain has TRBV6-2 or TRBV6-3 and TRBJ1-1; TRBD1 might be the D (5 bases). Sequencing was performed on peripheral blood. In nucleotides, the CDR3 is TGTGCCAGCAGTTTTGGACATCTGAACACTGAAGCTTTCTTT. This codes for CASSFGHLNTEAFF.